This TCR beta chain was recorded in a study of T-cell memory formation after mild COVID-19. Study-level information: Clusters of TCRs were largely donor specific.

This clonotype was detected ten times or more. Its antigen is unidentified. Germline CDR1 is SGHRS and CDR2 is YFSETQ. The V gene end was trimmed by 6 bases and the J gene end by 6 bases; junction bases not matched to a gene: 10. This CDR3 has 14 residues. 5'RACE, which relied on constant-segment primers, yielded TCR alpha and TCR beta cDNA libraries carrying sample barcodes and UMIs. MiXCR, run by TCRdb on the 5' RACE reads, gives a single entry per CDR3 protein. The table has 300,000 to 350,000 distinct CDR3 sequences, just under 20% seen once; the top ten hold over 20%. Study-wide points: Contracting CD8+ clones were enriched in EMRA, CD4+ mainly in CM and EM.

The sample was PBMCs or a T cell subset sorted from them (not recorded which). V and J are TRBV5-1 and TRBJ2-7, with 9 positions matching TRBD1. The clonotype comes from a man younger than 30 who had mild COVID-19 (a few samples of this study predate the infection). Cell type and time point are not known. CDR3 bases: TGCGCCAGCACCCTACAGGGGGCGATTAGCGAGCAGTACTTC. The encoded protein is CASTLQGAISEQYF.